What follows is one T cell receptor beta chain and its context. The antigen is not known. Profiled with immunoSEQ multiplex PCR; TCRdb holds only in-frame clones, not every one. Of fewer than 55,000 clones in the sample, approximately 82% are singletons; the top ten hold 3.6%. The sample is drawn from a study of vaccination effects on CD4 cells after COVID-19. Looking at the study overall: With the ViraFEST assay, the study expanded antigen-specific CD4+ T cells using viral peptide pools, then sequenced them. Sampling occurred a median 72 days post second dose, range 14 to 241. Findings and limits, study-wide: Spike-reactive clones found after vaccination in convalescents were mainly new vaccine-induced clones. The study had few convalescent patients and no early post-infection timepoints.

Scientists isolated CD4+ T cells after an approximately 9-day culture period ended. The person had a PCR-confirmed SARS-CoV-2 infection during March to December 2020. Vaccination of participants consisted of two doses of either the BNT162b2 or mRNA-1273 vaccine. The V end was cut by 4 bases, the J end by 7 bases, with 22 bases between. The CDR3 is made up of 17 amino acids. Germline V CDR1 and CDR2: ENHRY, SYGVKD. The V gene is TRBV10-3, the J gene TRBJ2-2; possible D gene TRBD2, 5 bases. Sample: CD4+ T cells from PBMCs cultured without peptide, taken after COVID-19 vaccination. This clonotype was sampled from a human donor who had a prior SARS-CoV-2 infection. The CDR3 is CAISGRSSRTEDGELFF. The CDR3 DNA sequence: TGTGCCATCAGTGGTAGGAGCTCCCGTACGGAGGACGGGGAGCTGTTTTTT.